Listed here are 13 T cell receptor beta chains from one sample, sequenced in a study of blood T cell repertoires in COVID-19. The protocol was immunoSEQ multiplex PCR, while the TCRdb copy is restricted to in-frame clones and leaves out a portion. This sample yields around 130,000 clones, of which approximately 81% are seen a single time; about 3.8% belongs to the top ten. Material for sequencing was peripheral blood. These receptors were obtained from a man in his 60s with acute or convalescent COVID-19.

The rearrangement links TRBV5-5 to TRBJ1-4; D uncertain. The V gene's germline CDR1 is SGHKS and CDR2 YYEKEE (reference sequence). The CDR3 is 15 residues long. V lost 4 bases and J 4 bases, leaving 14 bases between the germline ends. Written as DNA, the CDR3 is TGTGCCAGCAGCCCTCGCTTGGGAGGTAATGAAAAACTGTTTTTT. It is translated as CASSPRLGGNEKLFF.

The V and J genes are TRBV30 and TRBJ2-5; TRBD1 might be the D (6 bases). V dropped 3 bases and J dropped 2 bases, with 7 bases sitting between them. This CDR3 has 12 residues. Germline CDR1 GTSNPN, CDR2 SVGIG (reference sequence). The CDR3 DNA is TGTGCCTGGAGCGGACAGCAAGAGACCCAGTACTTC. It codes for CAWSGQQETQYF. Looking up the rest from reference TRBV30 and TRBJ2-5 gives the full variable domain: SQTIHQWPATLVQPVGSPLSLECTVEGTSNPNLYWYRQAAGRGLQLLFYSVGIGQISSEVPQNLSASRPQDRQFILSSKKLLLSDSGFYLCAWSGQQETQYFGPGTRLLVL.

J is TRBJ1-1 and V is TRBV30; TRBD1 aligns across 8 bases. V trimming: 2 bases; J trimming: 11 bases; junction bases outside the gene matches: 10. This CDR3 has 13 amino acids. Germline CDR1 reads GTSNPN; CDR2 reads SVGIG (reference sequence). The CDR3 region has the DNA TGTGCCTGGAGTTCGGGGGCAGGGGGCTTGGCTTTCTTT. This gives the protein CAWSSGAGGLAFF.

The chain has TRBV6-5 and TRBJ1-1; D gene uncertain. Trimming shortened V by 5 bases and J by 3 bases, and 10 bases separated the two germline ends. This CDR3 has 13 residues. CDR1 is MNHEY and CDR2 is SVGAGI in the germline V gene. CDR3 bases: TGTGCCAGCAGTCCGGTTCTCGACACTGAAGCTTTCTTT. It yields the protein CASSPVLDTEAFF.

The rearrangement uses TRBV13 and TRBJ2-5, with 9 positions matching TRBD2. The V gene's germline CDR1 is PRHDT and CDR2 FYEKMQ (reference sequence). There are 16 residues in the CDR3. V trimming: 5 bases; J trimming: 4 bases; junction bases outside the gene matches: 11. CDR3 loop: CASSLAGVAGVETQYF. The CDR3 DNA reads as TGTGCCAGCAGCCTGGCTGGAGTAGCGGGAGTAGAGACCCAGTACTTC. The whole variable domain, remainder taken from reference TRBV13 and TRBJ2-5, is AAGVIQSPRHLIKEKRETATLKCYPIPRHDTVYWYQQGPGQDPQFLISFYEKMQSDKGSIPDRFSAQQFSDYHSELNMSSLELGDSALYFCASSLAGVAGVETQYFGPGTRLLVL.

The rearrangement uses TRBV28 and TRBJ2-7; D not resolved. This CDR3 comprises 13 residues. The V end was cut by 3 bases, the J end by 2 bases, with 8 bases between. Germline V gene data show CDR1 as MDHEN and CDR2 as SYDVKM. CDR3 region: CASSFRLTYEQYF. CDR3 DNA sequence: TGTGCCAGCAGTTTCCGGTTAACCTACGAGCAGTACTTC. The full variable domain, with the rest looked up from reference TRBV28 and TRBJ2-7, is DVKVTQSSRYLVKRTGEKVFLECVQDMDHENMFWYRQDPGLGLRLIYFSYDVKMKEKGDIPEGYSVSREKKERFSLILESASTNQTSMYLCASSFRLTYEQYFGPGTRLTVT.

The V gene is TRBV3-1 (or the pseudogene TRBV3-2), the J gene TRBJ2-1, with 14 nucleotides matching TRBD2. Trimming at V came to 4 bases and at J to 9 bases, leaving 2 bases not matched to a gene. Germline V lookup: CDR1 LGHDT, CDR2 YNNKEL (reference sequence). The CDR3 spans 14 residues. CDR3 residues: CASSPGLAGGEQFF. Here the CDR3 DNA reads TGTGCCAGCAGCCCCGGACTAGCGGGAGGTGAGCAGTTCTTC.

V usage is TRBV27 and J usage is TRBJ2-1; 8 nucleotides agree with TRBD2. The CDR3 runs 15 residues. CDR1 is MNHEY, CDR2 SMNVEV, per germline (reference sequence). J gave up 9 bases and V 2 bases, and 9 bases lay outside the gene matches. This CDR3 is CASSLPAGGRSEQFF. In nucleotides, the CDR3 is TGTGCCAGCAGTTTACCCGCGGGAGGAAGGAGTGAGCAGTTCTTC.

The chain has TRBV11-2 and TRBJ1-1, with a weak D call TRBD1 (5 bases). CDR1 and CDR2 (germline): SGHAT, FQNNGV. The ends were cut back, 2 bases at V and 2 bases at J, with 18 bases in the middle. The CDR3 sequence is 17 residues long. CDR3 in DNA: TGTGCCAGCAGCTTAAGCTCAGGTGGGCAGGGAAACACTGAAGCTTTCTTT. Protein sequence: CASSLSSGGQGNTEAFF.

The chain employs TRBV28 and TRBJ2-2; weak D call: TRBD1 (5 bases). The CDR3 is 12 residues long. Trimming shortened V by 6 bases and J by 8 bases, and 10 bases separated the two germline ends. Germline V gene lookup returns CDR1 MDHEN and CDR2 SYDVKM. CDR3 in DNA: TGTGCCAGCAGGGGGCCGACGGGGGAGCTGTTTTTT. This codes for CASRGPTGELFF.

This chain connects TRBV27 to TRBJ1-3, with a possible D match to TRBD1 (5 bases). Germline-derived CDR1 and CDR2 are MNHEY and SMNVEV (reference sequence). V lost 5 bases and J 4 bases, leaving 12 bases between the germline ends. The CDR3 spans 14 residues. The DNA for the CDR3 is TGTGCCAGCAGTCCAGCAGGGATCGGAAACACCATATATTTT. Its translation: CASSPAGIGNTIYF.

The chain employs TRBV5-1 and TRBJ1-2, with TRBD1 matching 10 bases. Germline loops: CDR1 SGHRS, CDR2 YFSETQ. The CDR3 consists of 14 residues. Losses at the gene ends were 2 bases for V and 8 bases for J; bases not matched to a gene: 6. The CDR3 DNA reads TGCGCCAGCAGCTTAGGACAGGGGGACGCCGGCTACACCTTC. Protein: CASSLGQGDAGYTF.

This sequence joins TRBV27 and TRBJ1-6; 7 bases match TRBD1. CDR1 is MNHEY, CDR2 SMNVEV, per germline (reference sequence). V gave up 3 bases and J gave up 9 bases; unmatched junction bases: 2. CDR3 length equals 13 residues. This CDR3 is CASSFDRVSPLHF. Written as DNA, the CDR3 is TGTGCCAGCAGTTTCGACAGGGTTTCACCCCTCCACTTT.